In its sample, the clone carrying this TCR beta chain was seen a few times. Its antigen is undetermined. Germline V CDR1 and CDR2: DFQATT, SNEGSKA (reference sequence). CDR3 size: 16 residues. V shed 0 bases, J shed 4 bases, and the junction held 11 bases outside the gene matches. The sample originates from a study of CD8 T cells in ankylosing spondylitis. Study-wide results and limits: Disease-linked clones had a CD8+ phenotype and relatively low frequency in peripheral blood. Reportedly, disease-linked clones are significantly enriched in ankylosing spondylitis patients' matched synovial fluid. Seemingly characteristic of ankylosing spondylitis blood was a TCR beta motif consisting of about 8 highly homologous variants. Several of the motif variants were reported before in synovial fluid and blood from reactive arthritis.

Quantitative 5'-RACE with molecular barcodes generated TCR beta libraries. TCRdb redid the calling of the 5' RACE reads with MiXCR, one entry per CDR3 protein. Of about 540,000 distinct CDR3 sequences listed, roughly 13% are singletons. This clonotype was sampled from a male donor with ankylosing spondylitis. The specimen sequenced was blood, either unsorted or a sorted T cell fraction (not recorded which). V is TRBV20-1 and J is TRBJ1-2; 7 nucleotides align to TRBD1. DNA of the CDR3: TGCAGTGCTAGAGATCGGGAAGGGGGCGCAGGCTATGGCTACACCTTC. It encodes CSARDREGGAGYGYTF.